This is a list of T cell receptor beta chains from one sample in a study of metastatic and nonmetastatic thyroid tumors. From the PCR reads, TCRdb re-called clones with MiXCR. Of around 14,000 clones listed, 20% to 30% were seen once; the top ten hold roughly 11%. The specimen was tumor tissue. Every receptor here comes from a female donor with papillary thyroid cancer or a benign thyroid nodule (not recorded which). Some clones in this sample may be carry-over from other donors' samples. The CDR3 runs from the conserved cysteine through the conserved F or W. Fields, in order: J gene, V gene, D gene, clone size, CDR3 length, CDR3 protein, CDR3 DNA. A D gene is named only where the DNA matches it firmly. For some rows the clone size is stated as once, few or many, or as a class when expanded; others skip it.

TRBJ2-7	TRBV19	TRBD1	few	13	CASRHRGWDQHYF	TGTGCCAGTAGACACAGGGGTTGGGACCAGCATTACTTC
TRBJ2-5	TRBV12-3/TRBV12-4	TRBD2	.	14	CASSLSGEGETQYF	TGTGCCAGCAGCTTATCGGGGGAGGGCGAGACCCAGTACTTC
TRBJ2-6	TRBV5-1	.	.	16	CASSLPGQSGANVLTF	TGCGCCAGCAGCTTGCCAGGGCAATCTGGGGCCAACGTCCTGACTTTC
TRBJ2-7	TRBV9	TRBD2	many	15	CASSVGIAGDYEQYF	TGTGCCAGCAGCGTAGGGATAGCGGGAGATTACGAGCAGTACTTC
TRBJ2-7	TRBV30	TRBD2	.	16	CAWSVPGGGRFYEQYF	TGTGCCTGGAGTGTACCGGGCGGGGGGAGATTCTACGAGCAGTACTTC
TRBJ1-4	TRBV5-4	.	.	13	CVSSWQSNEKLFF	TGTGTCAGCAGCTGGCAGTCTAATGAAAAACTGTTTTTT
TRBJ1-2	TRBV7-9	.	.	15	CASSPPLRDNYGYTF	TGTGCCAGCAGCCCCCCGCTTAGGGACAACTATGGCTACACCTTC
TRBJ2-1	TRBV18	.	many	18	CASSPTLYGLTRYNEQFF	TGTGCCAGCTCACCCACCTTATATGGACTAACCCGCTACAATGAGCAGTTCTTC
TRBJ2-3	TRBV2	TRBD2	few	14	CAGGTSTSTDTQYF	TGTGCCGGGGGGACTAGCACAAGCACAGATACGCAGTATTTT
TRBJ2-6	TRBV6-6	.	many	17	CASSYSKAGGGANVLTF	TGTGCCAGCAGTTACTCGAAAGCGGGTGGGGGGGCCAACGTCCTGACTTTC